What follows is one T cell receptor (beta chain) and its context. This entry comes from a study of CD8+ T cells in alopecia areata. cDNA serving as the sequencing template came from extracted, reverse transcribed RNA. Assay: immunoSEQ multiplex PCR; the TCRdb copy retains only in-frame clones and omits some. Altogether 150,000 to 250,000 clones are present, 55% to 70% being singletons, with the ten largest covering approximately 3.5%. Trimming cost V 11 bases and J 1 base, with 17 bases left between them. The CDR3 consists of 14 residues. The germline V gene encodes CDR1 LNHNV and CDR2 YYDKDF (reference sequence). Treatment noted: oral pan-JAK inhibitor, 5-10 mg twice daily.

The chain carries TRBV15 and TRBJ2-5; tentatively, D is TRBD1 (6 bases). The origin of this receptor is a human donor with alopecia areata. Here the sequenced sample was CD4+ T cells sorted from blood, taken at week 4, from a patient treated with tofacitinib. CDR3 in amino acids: CAFLRGQSQETQYF. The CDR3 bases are TGTGCCTTCCTTAGGGGACAATCCCAAGAGACCCAGTACTTC.